This T cell receptor beta chain was obtained from a study of graft-versus-host responses after intestinal transplantation. Study in general: Transplant types were multivisceral, liver-intestinal, or isolated intestinal. All recipients got anti-thymocyte globulin induction, then tacrolimus and steroids for approximately three years. The study, taken as a whole, reports: Ileal or blood samples showed some GvH clones first, and such clones were also found in recipient marrow.

V was trimmed by 6 bases and J by 1 base, leaving 10 bases between them. CDR3 size: 13 residues. Germline V gives CDR1 MNHNS, CDR2 SASEGT. As for this clone: Its specificity is not known.

Sequencing used immunoSEQ multiplex PCR; TCRdb keeps in-frame clones, though not all of them. The profile covers over 85,000 clones, with 91% appearing a single time and about 0.18% taken by the ten largest. Sequencing used unstimulated CD4+ T cells sorted from spleen or lymph node cells, obtained before transplant. This sequence joins TRBV6-1 and TRBJ2-7; D remains unclear. This TCR derives from a human donor who was the organ donor for an intestinal transplant. CDR3 amino acids: CASRRLVSYEQYF. The CDR3 region has the DNA TGTGCCAGCAGGAGACTGGTTTCCTACGAGCAGTACTTC.